Following are 18 T cell receptor beta chains from one sample sequenced in a study of ipilimumab plus nivolumab after autologous stem cell transplantation (dated by TCRdb to the early 2020s). The library was generated by the immunoSEQ multiplex PCR assay. TCRdb took over this immuneACCESS table, retaining in-frame rearrangements with V and J assigned. Such tables are incomplete; in checked studies, under half of the missing clones stem from an unresolved V gene, and the remainder is unexplained. This sample gives 15,000 to 20,000 clones in total; about 81% of them show up just once. Roughly 18% of the sample comes from the top ten. Sequencing used PBMCs, obtained in a trial of ipilimumab plus nivolumab as post-transplant consolidation. Every receptor here comes from a male donor with diffuse large B-cell lymphoma.

This clone is a singleton in its sample. The chain employs TRBV7-2 and TRBJ2-1; maybe TRBD1 (6 bases). Trimming removed 7 bases from V and 2 bases from J, with 15 bases in between. The CDR3 has 15 amino acids. CDR1 is SGHTA and CDR2 is FQGNSA in the germline V gene. The CDR3 DNA reads as TGTGCCAGCAACCGACAGGTTTTGACCTACAATGAGCAGTTCTTC. The encoded protein is CASNRQVLTYNEQFF.

The chain carries TRBV7-9 and TRBJ2-1; D gene ambiguous. Germline V gene data show CDR1 as SEHNR and CDR2 as FQNEAQ (reference sequence). Trimming removed 1 base at V and 5 bases at J, with 6 bases between. The CDR3 spans 13 residues. The CDR3 DNA reads as TGTGCCAGCAGCTTAGTAGGAAACAATGAGCAGTTCTTC. It codes for CASSLVGNNEQFF.

The chain carries TRBV5-1 and TRBJ2-7, with D uncertain. In germline, CDR1 is SGHRS, CDR2 YFSETQ. The CDR3 covers 16 residues. V lost 7 bases and J 0 bases, leaving 20 bases between the germline ends. The CDR3 DNA is TGCGCCAGCTTTCCGACTGCTTGGGCGAGCTCCTACGAGCAGTACTTC. Protein: CASFPTAWASSYEQYF.

This chain connects TRBV6-6 to TRBJ1-1, with 7 bases lining up with TRBD1. This CDR3 contains 13 residues. Unmatched junction bases numbered 6, after V lost 6 bases and J lost 5 bases. Germline loops: CDR1 MNHNY, CDR2 SVGAGI (reference sequence). CDR3: CASSGQAFTEAFF. The DNA of the CDR3 is TGTGCCAGCAGCGGACAGGCTTTTACTGAAGCTTTCTTT.

The chain has TRBV4-3 and TRBJ2-3, with a weak D call TRBD1 (6 bases). Germline loops: CDR1 LGHNA, CDR2 YSLEER. Trimming took 0 bases from V and 3 from J, leaving 13 bases between them. The CDR3 loop spans 16 amino acids. This chain's CDR3 is CASSQDGARGTDTQYF. The CDR3 nucleotides are TGCGCCAGCAGCCAAGATGGGGCCAGGGGTACAGATACGCAGTATTTT.

This chain connects TRBV2 to TRBJ1-1, with D unresolved. V lost 5 bases, J lost 8 bases, and 12 bases lay in between. The CDR3 is made up of 12 amino acids. CDR1 and CDR2 from the germline V gene are SNHLY and FYNNEI. This CDR3 is CASSRNSGEAFF. The CDR3 region has the DNA TGTGCCAGCAGTAGAAATTCAGGAGAAGCTTTCTTT.

The chain carries TRBV28 and TRBJ2-1, with D perhaps matching TRBD1 (6 bases). Germline V CDR1 and CDR2: MDHEN, SYDVKM. The CDR3 length is 13 residues. Trimming removed 2 bases at V and 6 bases at J, with 8 bases between. The CDR3 loop is CASSLVGANEQFF. CDR3 DNA: TGTGCCAGCAGTTTAGTGGGGGCCAATGAGCAGTTCTTC.

The chain couples TRBV7-8 to TRBJ2-7; D perhaps matches TRBD2 (7 bases). The CDR3 runs 14 residues. V was shortened by 4 bases and J by 5 bases, with 15 bases between the two germline ends. Germline loops: CDR1 SGHVS, CDR2 FQNEAQ. The chain's CDR3 is CASSYGGARNEQYF. CDR3 in DNA: TGTGCCAGCAGCTATGGGGGGGCGAGGAACGAGCAGTACTTC.

The gene calls are TRBV29-1 and TRBJ2-2; weak D call: TRBD1 (6 bases). CDR1 and CDR2 (germline): SQVTM, ANQGSEA. Deletions cut 6 bases from V and 4 bases from J, with 18 bases between. The CDR3 length is 15 residues. CDR3 sequence: CSVGHLSGATGELFF. CDR3 DNA: TGCAGCGTGGGACACCTTTCAGGTGCCACCGGGGAGCTGTTTTTT.

This clone was picked up a small number of times. The gene calls are TRBV5-1 and TRBJ2-7; 11 bases are a match to TRBD1. In germline, CDR1 is SGHRS, CDR2 YFSETQ. The CDR3 spans 14 residues. Trimming at V came to 5 bases and at J to 6 bases, leaving 7 bases not matched to a gene. The CDR3 DNA is TGCGCCAGCAGGACCGCTGGGACAGGGGGCGAGCAGTACTTC. Its protein is CASRTAGTGGEQYF. Full variable domain (remainder filled in from reference TRBV5-1 and TRBJ2-7): KAGVTQTPRYLIKTRGQQVTLSCSPISGHRSVSWYQQTPGQGLQFLFEYFSETQRNKGNFPGRFSGRQFSNSRSEMNVSTLELGDSALYLCASRTAGTGGEQYFGPGTRLTVT.

This chain uses TRBV19 with TRBJ2-7, with D hard to call. V was shortened by 0 bases and J by 1 base, with 13 bases between the two germline ends. Germline CDR1 LNHDA, CDR2 SQIVND (reference sequence). This CDR3 is 16 amino acids long. Here the CDR3 DNA reads TGTGCCAGTAGTATAGATCTGGTGAGCAGTTCCTACGAGCAGTACTTC. As protein: CASSIDLVSSSYEQYF.

This chain uses TRBV5-1 with TRBJ2-5; D unresolved. Trimming shortened V by 4 bases and J by 0 bases, and 10 bases separated the two germline ends. The CDR3 loop spans 14 amino acids. Germline loops: CDR1 SGHRS, CDR2 YFSETQ. The CDR3 reads CASSPGPDQETQYF. CDR3 coding DNA: TGCGCCAGCAGCCCGGGCCCAGACCAAGAGACCCAGTACTTC.

For the CDR3, the DNA is TGTGCCAGCAGTTATCCGACAGCGAACTATGGCTACACCTTC. It yields the protein CASSYPTANYGYTF. The chain is built from TRBV6-6 and TRBJ1-2; tentative D call: TRBD1 (5 bases). This CDR3 region has 14 residues. Germline assignment: CDR1 MNHNY and CDR2 SVGAGI (reference sequence). V dropped 3 bases and J dropped 2 bases, with 10 bases sitting between them.

This sequence joins TRBV11-2 and TRBJ2-7; D ambiguous. Trimming took off 4 bases at V and 3 bases at J, with 4 bases between the two ends. The CDR3 extends over 11 amino acids. Germline values: CDR1 SGHAT, CDR2 FQNNGV. CDR3 region: CASSYSYEQYF. CDR3 sequence (DNA): TGTGCCAGCAGCTATAGCTACGAGCAGTACTTC.

This clone ranks as medium-sized (0.01 to 0.1%). CDR3 loop: CASSETLGVLGNIQYF. CDR3 DNA sequence: TGTGCCAGCAGTGAGACTCTTGGGGTGTTAGGAAACATTCAGTACTTC. The chain uses TRBV2 and TRBJ2-4; D is undetermined. Germline V gives CDR1 SNHLY, CDR2 FYNNEI. Trimming pared 3 bases from V and 6 bases from J, leaving 18 bases between. The CDR3 runs to 16 residues.

The chain joins TRBV7-9 to TRBJ1-1, with D maybe TRBD1 (5 bases). The germline CDR1 and CDR2 sequences are SEHNR and FQNEAQ (reference sequence). The V and J ends lost 3 bases and 0 bases respectively, with 5 bases between them. The CDR3 extends over 13 amino acids. The DNA for the CDR3 is TGTGCCAGCAGCTTGACAGTGAACACTGAAGCTTTCTTT. Translating gives CASSLTVNTEAFF. Looking up the rest from reference TRBV7-9 and TRBJ1-1 gives the full variable domain: DTGVSQNPRHKITKRGQNVTFRCDPISEHNRLYWYRQTLGQGPEFLTYFQNEAQLEKSRLLSDRFSAERPKGSFSTLEIQRTEQGDSAMYLCASSLTVNTEAFFGQGTRLTVV.

The V gene is TRBV7-2, the J gene TRBJ2-7, with a tentative D call TRBD1 (5 bases). The CDR3 extends over 15 amino acids. V lost 1 base and J lost 4, with 14 bases in between. From germline, CDR1 is SGHTA and CDR2 FQGNSA. The CDR3 sequence: CASSLGPGLPYEQYF. As DNA, the CDR3 is TGTGCCAGCAGCTTAGGTCCAGGGCTACCGTACGAGCAGTACTTC.

Within the sample, this clone is medium-sized. The chain couples TRBV5-8 to TRBJ2-1; 12 bases map to TRBD2. The CDR3 length is 17 residues. In germline, CDR1 is SGHTS, CDR2 YDEGEE. V gave up 0 bases and J gave up 5 bases; unmatched junction bases: 6. CDR3 region: CASSLASGGALDNEQFF. The CDR3, as DNA: TGTGCCAGCAGCTTGGCTAGCGGGGGGGCTCTCGACAATGAGCAGTTCTTC.